There are a few counts of the clone carrying this T cell receptor beta chain. What it recognizes is unknown. Unique molecular identifiers featured in how the TCRbeta library was prepared. TCRdb reprocessed the PCR reads with MiXCR, giving one entry per CDR3 protein. The sample has about 980,000 distinct CDR3 sequences, around 30% seen once. The sample comes from a study of T-cell reconstitution after alpha-beta-depleted transplantation in children. J was trimmed by 7 bases and V by 2 bases; bases with no gene match: 10. Germline assignment: CDR1 SGHRS and CDR2 YFSETQ. This CDR3 comprises 16 residues. General study findings and limits: Expanded graft clones, several hundred of them, were reportedly the source of alpha-beta T cells about two months after transplant. TCRbeta diversity was high at day 60 in some patients (a result of surviving recipient T cells and thymic progenitors).

This TCR came from a boy younger than two who had a stem cell transplant for SCID, so the T cells may come from the graft donor. The material sequenced was PBMCs, mostly from graft donor cells, taken 360 days after TCRalphabeta/CD19-depleted stem cell transplant. The rearrangement links TRBV5-1 to TRBJ2-7; 12 positions match TRBD1. CDR3 loop: CASSFRRGQGAGEQYF. CDR3 nucleotide sequence: TGCGCCAGCAGCTTTCGACGGGGACAGGGGGCGGGGGAGCAGTACTTC.